The 25 T cell receptor beta chains presented below share a single source sample, sequenced in a study of control samples from healthy donors and cancer patients. The protocol was immunoSEQ multiplex PCR, while the TCRdb copy is restricted to in-frame clones and leaves out a portion. Among some 100,000 clones listed, roughly 90% were seen once. Sequenced material: blood. The receptor source for this set is a woman in her 50s in good health.

The chain uses TRBV24-1 and TRBJ1-2; TRBD1 matches at 8 bases. The J segment lost 14 bases and the V segment lost 2 bases, leaving 9 bases of the junction unmatched. CDR3 length: 13 amino acids. Per germline, CDR1 KGHDR and CDR2 SFDVKD. The DNA of the CDR3 is TGTGCCACCAGTGATTGGACAGGGCGGGCTCTTACCTTC. It encodes CATSDWTGRALTF.

The chain carries TRBV5-6 and TRBJ1-6, with D possibly matching TRBD1 (5 bases). V gave up 3 bases and J gave up 1 base, with 8 bases separating them. The CDR3 has 15 amino acids. The germline V gene has CDR1 SGHDT and CDR2 YYEEEE. CDR3 in amino acids: CASSSRVSYNSPLHF. CDR3 sequence (DNA): TGTGCCAGCAGCTCCAGGGTTTCCTATAATTCACCCCTCCACTTT. The full variable domain, completed using reference TRBV5-6 and TRBJ1-6, is DAGVTQSPTHLIKTRGQQVTLRCSPKSGHDTVSWYQQALGQGPQFIFQYYEEEERQRGNFPDRFSGHQFPNYSSELNVNALLLGDSALYLCASSSRVSYNSPLHFGNGTRLTVT.

This clone was seen just once. The chain couples TRBV19 to TRBJ2-1; D possibly corresponds to TRBD2 (5 bases). The CDR3 consists of 13 residues. The V and J ends lost 6 bases and 6 bases respectively, with 12 bases between them. Germline V gene lookup returns CDR1 LNHDA and CDR2 SQIVND (reference sequence). This CDR3 reads CASRGGPLNEQFF. The CDR3, as DNA: TGTGCCAGTAGAGGAGGACCTCTCAATGAGCAGTTCTTC.

CDR3 sequence: CASSLVGGGAPYQETQYF. The CDR3 region has the DNA TGTGCCAGCAGCTTAGTGGGCGGGGGGGCTCCGTACCAAGAGACCCAGTACTTC. The chain employs TRBV7-6 and TRBJ2-5; 9 bases match TRBD2. The V gene's germline CDR1 is SGHVS and CDR2 FNYEAQ. Trimming cost V 1 base and J 0 bases; bases outside gene matches: 9. The CDR3 runs 18 residues.

This chain connects TRBV27 to TRBJ2-1, with TRBD1 identical over 10 bases. The CDR3 has 15 residues. Germline assignment: CDR1 MNHEY and CDR2 SMNVEV (reference sequence). Germline trimming cut 5 bases from V and 3 bases from J; bases unmatched to any gene: 4. CDR3 loop: CASSHGTGDYNEQFF. The CDR3 DNA follows: TGTGCCAGCAGTCACGGGACAGGGGACTACAATGAGCAGTTCTTC.

The V call is TRBV18, the J call TRBJ2-7; weak D call: TRBD2 (6 bases). In germline, CDR1 is KGHSH, CDR2 LQKENI. The CDR3 is made up of 13 amino acids. V was cut by 6 bases and J by 6 bases, with 15 bases left in between. CDR3 DNA sequence: TGTGCCAGCTCGCTTAGTGGGGGGACCGAGCAGTACGTC. It translates to CASSLSGGTEQYV.

CDR3 in DNA: TGTGCCAGCAGCTTAGGAAGGGGGGGCCGGTGGGATGAGCAGTTCTTC. Translated, it gives CASSLGRGGRWDEQFF. The chain uses TRBV7-2 and TRBJ2-1, with D possibly being TRBD2 (7 bases). Germline loops: CDR1 SGHTA, CDR2 FQGNSA. The CDR3 contains 16 residues. V was trimmed by 1 base and J by 8 bases, leaving 18 bases between them. The full variable domain, rest sourced from reference TRBV7-2 and TRBJ2-1, is GAGVSQSPSNKVTEKGKDVELRCDPISGHTALYWYRQSLGQGLEFLIYFQGNSAPDKSGLPSDRFSAERTGGSVSTLTIQRTQQEDSAVYLCASSLGRGGRWDEQFFGPGTRLTVL.

The chain's CDR3 is CARSLGGRGNQPQHF. The DNA for the CDR3 is TGTGCCCGATCGTTGGGGGGACGGGGAAATCAGCCCCAGCATTTT. The rearrangement uses TRBV5-7 and TRBJ1-5; D perhaps matches TRBD1 (5 bases). TRBV5-7 is labeled an ORF, and its function is uncertain. The CDR3 loop spans 15 amino acids. V was cut by 10 bases and J by 4 bases, with 21 bases left in between.

The chain joins TRBV7-8 to TRBJ2-1; D uncertain. With 2 bases removed from V and 6 bases from J, the gap between germline ends came to 8 bases. The CDR3 consists of 13 residues. In germline, CDR1 is SGHVS, CDR2 FQNEAQ. CDR3 residues: CASSLPRSNEQFF. CDR3 nucleotides: TGTGCCAGCAGCTTACCCCGGAGCAATGAGCAGTTCTTC.

The V and J genes are TRBV19 and TRBJ2-2; 14 positions agree with TRBD2. J gave up 6 bases and V 0 bases, and 3 bases lay outside the gene matches. Per germline, CDR1 LNHDA and CDR2 SQIVND (reference sequence). The CDR3 length is 17 residues. The DNA of the CDR3 is TGTGCCAGTAGTATAGAGGGACTAGCGGGAGTCGCCGGGGAGCTGTTTTTT. Its translation: CASSIEGLAGVAGELFF.

This clone was counted a single time. V and J are TRBV19 and TRBJ2-1, with D perhaps matching TRBD2 (5 bases). CDR1 and CDR2 from the germline V gene are LNHDA and SQIVND (reference sequence). The CDR3 contains 14 residues. Trimming cost V 10 bases and J 7 bases, with 20 bases left between them. The CDR3 DNA follows: TGTGCCACCGCCAGGACTCCAAGTTTAAATGAGCAGTTCTTC. This sequence encodes CATARTPSLNEQFF.

This clone came up once. The rearrangement joins TRBV5-6 to TRBJ2-7, with 15 bases fitting TRBD2. The ends lost 4 bases at V and 10 bases at J; junction bases unmatched: 9. The germline CDR1 and CDR2 sequences are SGHDT and YYEEEE. This CDR3 is 15 amino acids long. The CDR3 DNA sequence: TGTGCCAGCAGCGGGAACGGACTAGCGGGAGGGCCACAGTACGTC. Its protein product is CASSGNGLAGGPQYV.

V gene TRBV6-5 combines with J gene TRBJ1-1, with D unresolved. CDR3 length: 15 residues. V dropped 6 bases and J dropped 5 bases, with 19 bases sitting between them. Germline V gives CDR1 MNHEY, CDR2 SVGAGI. CDR3 sequence: CASSLQSLDGTEAFF. CDR3 sequence (DNA): TGTGCCAGCAGCTTACAGTCCTTGGATGGGACTGAAGCTTTCTTT.

The chain employs TRBV27 and TRBJ1-6; unclear D gene. The CDR3 sequence is 15 residues long. Looked up from germline, CDR1 is MNHEY and CDR2 is SMNVEV (reference sequence). V was shortened by 6 bases and J by 3 bases, with 12 bases between the two germline ends. CDR3 bases: TGTGCCAGCAGGCAAGCCCTTGACTATAATTCACCCCTCCACTTT. Translated, it gives CASRQALDYNSPLHF.

Notes on this clone: The junction departs from germline at one end; a sequencing error may be responsible. This chain connects TRBV6-6 to TRBJ1-1; 9 bases fit TRBD1. The CDR3 is 16 amino acids. Looked up from germline, CDR1 is MNHNY and CDR2 is SVGAGI (reference sequence). This CDR3 reads CASIYRDREANTEAFF. Written as DNA, the CDR3 is TGTGCCAGCATTTACCGGGACAGGGAGGCGAACACTGAAGCTTTCTTT.

The chain combines TRBV19 with TRBJ1-5; D gene uncertain. Looked up from germline, CDR1 is LNHDA and CDR2 is SQIVND (reference sequence). Trimming took off 5 bases at V and 0 bases at J, with 5 bases between the two ends. The CDR3 contains 13 residues. This CDR3 is CASSWTSNQPQHF. CDR3 nucleotide sequence: TGTGCCAGTAGTTGGACTAGCAATCAGCCCCAGCATTTT.

CDR3 in DNA: TGCGCCAGCAGCTTCGGAGACGGCCAAGAGACCCAGTACTTC. This encodes CASSFGDGQETQYF. V usage is TRBV5-1 and J usage is TRBJ2-5; D is uncertain. Deletions cut 2 bases from V and 1 base from J, with 9 bases between. Germline loops: CDR1 SGHRS, CDR2 YFSETQ. The CDR3 totals 14 residues.

V usage is TRBV7-2 and J usage is TRBJ1-2; no clear D. The CDR3 extends over 13 amino acids. Germline V CDR1 and CDR2: SGHTA, FQGNSA. V was clipped by 3 bases and J by 3 bases, with 8 bases between them. CDR3 in DNA: TGTGCCAGCAGCTTTGATCGGTACTATGGCTACACCTTC. This encodes CASSFDRYYGYTF.

This clone was detected only once. V gene TRBV15 combines with J gene TRBJ1-5; D possibly corresponds to TRBD1 (6 bases). The CDR3 length is 18 residues. Germline assignment: CDR1 LNHNV and CDR2 YYDKDF (reference sequence). With 0 bases removed from V and 7 bases from J, the gap between germline ends came to 22 bases. This CDR3 reads CATSREYGGYRAGQPQHF. The CDR3 DNA sequence: TGTGCCACCAGCAGAGAATACGGGGGGTACAGGGCCGGACAGCCCCAGCATTTT.

The genes are TRBV27 and TRBJ1-1, with D perhaps matching TRBD1 (6 bases). Per germline, CDR1 MNHEY and CDR2 SMNVEV (reference sequence). The length of the CDR3 is 14 residues. The V end was cut by 6 bases, the J end by 9 bases, with 20 bases between. CDR3 coding DNA: TGTGCCAGCAGCTACGGGGGGCACGGCTTGCAAGCTTTCTTT. Amino acid sequence: CASSYGGHGLQAFF.

This chain joins TRBV11-2 and TRBJ1-3; tentative D call: TRBD1 (5 bases). The germline V gene encodes CDR1 SGHAT and CDR2 FQNNGV. The CDR3 extends over 16 amino acids. V was cut by 5 bases and J by 5 bases, with 19 bases left in between. CDR3 loop: CASSDSYRGERNTIYF. The DNA of the CDR3 is TGTGCCAGCAGCGACAGTTACCGAGGGGAGCGAAACACCATATATTTT.

The chain employs TRBV7-2 and TRBJ1-1, with D perhaps matching TRBD1 (6 bases). Germline-derived CDR1 and CDR2 are SGHTA and FQGNSA. The CDR3 has 14 amino acids. V lost 5 bases and J lost 5, with 15 bases in between. Here the CDR3 DNA reads TGTGCCAGCAGCCCGCGAACCAGGGGTACTGAAGCTTTCTTT. Translation gives CASSPRTRGTEAFF.

The chain employs TRBV30 and TRBJ2-3, with D unclear. The germline gives CDR1 GTSNPN, CDR2 SVGIG (reference sequence). V gave up 1 base and J gave up 0 bases, with 8 bases separating them. The CDR3 length is 14 residues. The CDR3 DNA follows: TGTGCCTGGAGTGCAGTAGGGAGCACAGATACGCAGTATTTT. This translates into CAWSAVGSTDTQYF.

J is TRBJ1-4 and V is TRBV9; 10 positions agree with TRBD1. This CDR3 is built from 15 residues. The trim removed 4 bases at V and 8 bases at J, leaving 8 bases unmatched. Germline V gives CDR1 SGDLS, CDR2 YYNGEE. The CDR3 here is CASSPRQGAWEKLFF. The CDR3 DNA is TGTGCCAGCAGCCCGCGACAGGGGGCATGGGAAAAACTGTTTTTT.

This clone was seen only a few times. The chain carries TRBV7-8 and TRBJ1-5; no clear D gene. This CDR3 is 12 amino acids long. Germline assignment: CDR1 SGHVS and CDR2 FQNEAQ. With 5 bases removed from V and 7 bases from J, the gap between germline ends came to 9 bases. In DNA, the CDR3 is TGTGCCAGCAGCGGGCGAGGGCAGCCCCAGCATTTT. It specifies CASSGRGQPQHF. Drawing the rest from reference TRBV7-8 and TRBJ1-5, the complete variable domain is GAGVSQSPRYKVAKRGQDVALRCDPISGHVSLFWYQQALGQGPEFLTYFQNEAQLDKSGLPSDRFFAERPEGSVSTLKIQRTQQEDSAVYLCASSGRGQPQHFGDGTRLSIL.